The entry below describes one TCR beta chain. This sample is part of a study of OX40 agonist ivuxolimab in advanced cancers. Method: immunoSEQ multiplex PCR; TCRdb's copy keeps in-frame clones and lacks some. The sample lists about 90,000 clones, approximately 90% occurring once. CDR3 length equals 14 residues. Trimming stripped 2 bases from V and 1 base from J, with 8 bases between. Per germline, CDR1 SGHDN and CDR2 FVKESK. The receptor was derived from an adult with an advanced solid tumor such as melanoma, head and neck, liver or kidney cancer. J is TRBJ1-1 and V is TRBV14; D gene ambiguous. The sequencing here drew on CD4+ or CD8+ T cells sorted from blood, taken in a trial of the OX40 agonist ivuxolimab. CDR3 protein: CASSQTSGNTEAFF. CDR3 nucleotides: TGTGCCAGCAGCCAAACGTCGGGGAACACTGAAGCTTTCTTT.